What follows is one T cell receptor beta chain and its context. This CDR3 is built from 16 residues. Germline CDR1 and CDR2: SGHTA and FQGTGA. J lost 5 bases, V lost 8 bases, and 13 bases had no gene match. This specimen belongs to a study of T cells in Graves' hyperthyroidism and ophthalmopathy. RNA transcripts served as the template for amplifying TCR beta CDR3 regions. During a first-round RT-PCR of the TCR CDR3, the HTBI primer set was used. Using its own MiXCR run on the multiplex PCR reads, TCRdb lists one record per CDR3 protein. The sample has around 440,000 distinct CDR3 sequences, approximately 14% seen once.

This receptor was identified in a young woman with Graves' hyperthyroidism. The sequenced material came from blood. The chain carries TRBV7-3 and TRBJ2-1; TRBD2 aligns across 9 bases. The chain's CDR3 is CASPPWTSVYHNEQFF. CDR3 in DNA: TGTGCCAGCCCCCCGTGGACTAGCGTCTACCACAATGAGCAGTTCTTC.